The 4 T cell receptor beta chains reported below all come from one sample, sequenced in a study of shared clonotypes between healthy human individuals. Positively selected for CCR7, the CD45RO-negative cells used as naive CD8 cells excluded terminally differentiated effector memory CD45RA+ cells. The protocol was immunoSEQ multiplex PCR, while the TCRdb copy is restricted to in-frame clones and leaves out a portion. The sample lists approximately 2,000,000 clones, around 93% occurring once. Sequencing input: naive CD8+ T cells from PBMCs. The receptors originated from a young man in good health. Some clones in this sample may be carry-over from other donors' samples.

This chain joins TRBV28 and TRBJ2-1; 10 nucleotides match TRBD1. Per the germline V gene, CDR1 is MDHEN and CDR2 is SYDVKM. With V trimmed by 8 bases and J by 10 bases, 8 bases remained unmatched. This CDR3 spans 13 amino acids. The CDR3 reads CASSRDRGEEQFF. The CDR3 DNA follows: TGTGCCAGCTCTCGGGACAGGGGAGAAGAGCAGTTCTTC.

V gene TRBV27 combines with J gene TRBJ2-1; 14 nucleotides match TRBD2. With 4 bases clipped from V and 1 base from J, the junction kept 12 bases outside the gene matches. The length of the CDR3 is 20 residues. Germline V gene data show CDR1 as MNHEY and CDR2 as SMNVEV (reference sequence). The CDR3 loop reads CASSSSGLAGVSESYNEQFF. The CDR3, as DNA: TGTGCCAGCAGTTCATCGGGACTAGCGGGAGTTAGTGAATCCTACAATGAGCAGTTCTTC.

The V gene is TRBV18, the J gene TRBJ2-5, with 8 bases lining up with TRBD2. CDR3 size: 16 residues. Germline loops: CDR1 KGHSH, CDR2 LQKENI. Trimming cost V 3 bases and J 4 bases; bases outside gene matches: 10. CDR3 nucleotide sequence: TGTGCCAGCTCACCCCGGGAGGGCGACCGGGCAGAGACCCAGTACTTC. It is translated as CASSPREGDRAETQYF.

The chain couples TRBV19 to TRBJ2-5, with 7 bases that match TRBD1. This CDR3 is built from 14 residues. V shed 6 bases, J shed 1 base, and the junction held 5 bases outside the gene matches. The germline CDR1 and CDR2 sequences are LNHDA and SQIVND (reference sequence). The CDR3 coding sequence is TGTGCCAGTAGGAACAGGGGCCCCCAAGAGACCCAGTACTTC. Protein product: CASRNRGPQETQYF.